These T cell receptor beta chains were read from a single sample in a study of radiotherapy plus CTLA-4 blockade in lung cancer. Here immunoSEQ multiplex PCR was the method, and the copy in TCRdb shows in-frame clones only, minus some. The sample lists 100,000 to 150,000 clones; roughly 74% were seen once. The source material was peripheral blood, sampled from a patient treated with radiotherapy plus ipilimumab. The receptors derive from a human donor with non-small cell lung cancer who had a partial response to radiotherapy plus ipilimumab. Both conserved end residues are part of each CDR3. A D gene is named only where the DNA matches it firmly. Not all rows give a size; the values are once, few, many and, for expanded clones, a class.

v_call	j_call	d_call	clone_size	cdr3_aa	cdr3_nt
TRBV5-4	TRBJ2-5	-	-	CASSLGGLGGRETQYF	TGTGCCAGCAGCTTGGGTGGTTTGGGGGGACGGGAGACCCAGTACTTC
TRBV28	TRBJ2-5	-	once	CASRGAGTETQYF	TGTGCCAGCAGGGGGGCAGGTACAGAGACCCAGTACTTC
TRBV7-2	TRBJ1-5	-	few	CASSLLQVGQPQHF	TGTGCCAGCAGCTTACTGCAGGTCGGTCAGCCCCAGCATTTT
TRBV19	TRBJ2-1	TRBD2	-	CASSIDGRAGRSYNEQFF	TGTGCCAGTAGTATAGATGGGAGGGCGGGACGCTCCTACAATGAGCAGTTCTTC
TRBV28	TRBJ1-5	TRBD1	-	CASSAGGSNQPQHF	TGTGCCAGCAGTGCAGGGGGTAGCAATCAGCCCCAGCATTTT
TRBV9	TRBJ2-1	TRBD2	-	CASSVAVGSGGSEQFF	TGTGCCAGCAGCGTAGCGGTCGGGTCCGGGGGGAGTGAGCAGTTCTTC
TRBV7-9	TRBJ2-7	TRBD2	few	CASSAWTSGRASEQYF	TGTGCCAGCAGCGCATGGACTAGCGGGAGGGCCTCCGAGCAGTACTTC
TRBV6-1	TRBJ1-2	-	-	CASSEGMTVLYGYTF	TGTGCCAGCAGTGAAGGGATGACAGTTCTCTATGGCTACACCTTC
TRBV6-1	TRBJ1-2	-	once	CASTEGQGGLHGYTF	TGTGCCAGCACCGAAGGGCAGGGCGGTTTACATGGCTACACCTTC
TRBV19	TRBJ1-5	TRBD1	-	CASQARGQALNQPQHF	TGTGCCAGTCAGGCGAGGGGACAGGCCCTGAATCAGCCCCAGCATTTT
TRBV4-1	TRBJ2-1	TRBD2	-	CASSSGSGNEQFF	TGCGCCAGCAGTAGCGGGAGTGGCAATGAGCAGTTCTTC
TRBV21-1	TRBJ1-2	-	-	CASSTGPDGFYGYTF	TGTGCCAGCAGCACAGGGCCGGACGGATTCTATGGCTACACCTTC
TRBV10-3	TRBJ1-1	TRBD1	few	CAIGFGQGTRTEAFF	TGTGCCATCGGCTTTGGACAGGGTACGAGGACTGAAGCTTTCTTT
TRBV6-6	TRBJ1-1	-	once	CASSYLGDMNTEAFF	TGTGCCAGCAGTTACTTGGGGGACATGAACACTGAAGCTTTCTTT
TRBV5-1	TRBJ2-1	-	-	CASTGNTLGQQFF	TGCGCCAGTACAGGGAATACATTGGGGCAGCAGTTCTTC
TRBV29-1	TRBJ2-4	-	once	CSVVEGQAKNIQYF	TGCAGCGTTGTAGAGGGACAAGCCAAAAACATTCAGTACTTC
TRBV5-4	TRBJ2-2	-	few	CASSPGRGNTGELFF	TGTGCCAGCAGCCCCGGCAGGGGGAACACCGGGGAGCTGTTTTTT
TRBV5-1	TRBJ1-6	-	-	CASSPRQESNSPLHF	TGCGCCAGCAGCCCAAGACAGGAGTCTAATTCACCCCTCCACTTT
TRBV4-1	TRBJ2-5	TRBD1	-	CASSQSGGAETQYF	TGCGCCAGCAGCCAATCAGGGGGCGCAGAGACCCAGTACTTC
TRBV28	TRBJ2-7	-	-	CANSQGGADEQYF	TGTGCCAATTCGCAGGGGGGTGCCGACGAGCAGTACTTC
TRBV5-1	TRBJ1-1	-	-	CASSWDTSEAFF	TGCGCCAGCAGCTGGGACACCTCTGAAGCTTTCTTT
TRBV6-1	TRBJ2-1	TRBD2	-	CASSEGLAGAGYNEQFF	TGTGCCAGCAGTGAGGGACTAGCGGGAGCGGGATACAATGAGCAGTTCTTC
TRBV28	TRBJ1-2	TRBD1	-	CASSTRTGYVGYGYTF	TGTGCCAGCAGTACGCGGACAGGGTATGTTGGCTATGGCTACACCTTC
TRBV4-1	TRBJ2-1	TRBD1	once	CASSQTDRVLGNEQFF	TGCGCCAGCAGCCAAACAGACAGGGTCTTGGGGAATGAGCAGTTCTTC
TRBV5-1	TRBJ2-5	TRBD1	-	CASSWTGEETQYF	TGCGCCAGCAGCTGGACAGGGGAAGAGACCCAGTACTTC
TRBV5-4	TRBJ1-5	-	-	CASSFPGVGQPQHF	TGTGCCAGCAGCTTCCCGGGGGTAGGACAGCCCCAGCATTTT
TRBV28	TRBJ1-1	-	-	CASSLAGSPTEAFF	TGTGCCAGCAGTTTAGCAGGGTCCCCAACCGAAGCTTTCTTT
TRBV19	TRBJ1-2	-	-	CASSSRGYSEDYGYTF	TGTGCCAGTAGTAGCCGAGGATACTCGGAGGACTATGGCTACACCTTC
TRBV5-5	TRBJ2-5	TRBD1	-	CASSWDRETQYF	TGTGCCAGCAGCTGGGACAGGGAGACCCAGTACTTC
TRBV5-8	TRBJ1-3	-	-	CASSSTRAGVNSGNTIYF	TGTGCCAGCAGCTCCACCAGGGCAGGGGTGAACTCTGGAAACACCATATATTTT
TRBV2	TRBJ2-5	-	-	CASSETALQETQYF	TGTGCCAGCAGTGAGACAGCATTGCAGGAGACCCAGTACTTC
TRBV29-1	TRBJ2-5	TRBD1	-	CSALTGWETQYF	TGCAGCGCTTTGACAGGGTGGGAGACCCAGTACTTC
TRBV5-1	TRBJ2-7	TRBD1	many	CASSLAGGTGAGEQYF	TGCGCCAGCAGCTTGGCAGGCGGGACAGGGGCCGGCGAGCAGTACTTC
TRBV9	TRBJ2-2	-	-	CASSQNTGELFF	TGTGCCAGCAGCCAGAACACCGGGGAGCTGTTTTTT
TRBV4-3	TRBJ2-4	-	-	CASATEWAKNIQYF	TGCGCCAGCGCCACTGAGTGGGCCAAAAACATTCAGTACTTC
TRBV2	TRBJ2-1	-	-	CASRTQGFNEQFF	TGTGCCAGCAGGACACAGGGTTTTAATGAGCAGTTCTTC
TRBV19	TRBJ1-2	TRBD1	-	CASSIDRVWTSF	TGTGCCAGTAGTATCGACAGGGTGTGGACCTCCTTC
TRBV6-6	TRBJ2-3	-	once	CASSPGQMSTDTQYF	TGTGCCAGCAGTCCCGGACAGATGAGCACAGATACGCAGTATTTT
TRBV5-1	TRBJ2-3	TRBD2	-	CASSLGSSGNTDTQYF	TGCGCCAGCAGCTTGGGATCCAGCGGGAACACAGATACGCAGTATTTT
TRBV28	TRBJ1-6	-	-	CASSHDSSYNSPLHF	TGTGCCAGCAGTCACGACAGCTCCTATAATTCACCCCTCCACTTT
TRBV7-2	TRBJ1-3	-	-	CASSFRGSSGNTIYF	TGTGCCAGCAGCTTCAGGGGTAGCTCTGGAAACACCATATATTTT
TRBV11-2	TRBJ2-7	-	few	CASSLSMYEQYF	TGTGCCAGCAGCTTGAGTATGTACGAGCAGTACTTC
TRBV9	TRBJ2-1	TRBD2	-	CASSVVGAGVGYNEQFF	TGTGCCAGCAGCGTAGTTGGGGCGGGAGTAGGCTACAATGAGCAGTTCTTC
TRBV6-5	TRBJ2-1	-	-	CASSYQGVLYNEQFF	TGTGCCAGCAGTTACCAGGGTGTCCTCTACAATGAGCAGTTCTTC
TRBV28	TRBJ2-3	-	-	CASRGVSAYTSTDTQYF	TGTGCCAGCAGGGGTGTTAGCGCCTACACTAGCACAGATACGCAGTATTTT
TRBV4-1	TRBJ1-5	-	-	CASSQGSTGYNQPQHF	TGCGCCAGCAGCCAGGGATCTACAGGGTACAATCAGCCCCAGCATTTT
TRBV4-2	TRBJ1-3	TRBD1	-	CASSQDRGSSGNTIYF	TGTGCCAGCAGCCAAGACAGGGGGAGCTCTGGAAACACCATATATTTT
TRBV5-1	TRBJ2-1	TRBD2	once	CASSARQGGTSGYRGNEQFF	TGCGCCAGCAGCGCCAGACAGGGGGGGACTAGCGGATACCGCGGCAATGAGCAGTTCTTC
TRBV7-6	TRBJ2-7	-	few	CASSLAGQGKQYF	TGTGCCAGCAGCTTAGCAGGTCAGGGTAAGCAGTACTTC
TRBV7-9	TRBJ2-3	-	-	CASSEQDTQYF	TGTGCCAGCAGCGAACAGGATACGCAGTATTTT
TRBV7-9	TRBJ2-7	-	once	CASSTDSSYEQYF	TGTGCCAGCAGCACCGACAGTTCCTACGAGCAGTACTTC
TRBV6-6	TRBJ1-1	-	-	CASDLGANTEAFF	TGTGCCTCCGACTTGGGGGCTAACACTGAAGCTTTCTTT
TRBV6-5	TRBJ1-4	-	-	CASSSSDTKNEKLFF	TGTGCCAGCAGTTCGTCGGACACGAAGAATGAAAAACTGTTTTTT
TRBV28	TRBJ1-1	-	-	CASTTVGHRTTEAFF	TGTGCCAGCACTACTGTGGGACACCGAACCACTGAAGCTTTCTTT